Listed below are T cell receptor beta chains from one sample, sequenced in a study of vaccination effects on CD4 cells after COVID-19. Repertoires were generated with immunoSEQ multiplex PCR, while TCRdb's copy carries only in-frame clones and drops some. The repertoire includes tens of thousands of clones, 80% to 90% of them detected once, and about 5.8% sits in the top ten. Which antigens these TCRs recognize remains unknown. The source material was CD4+ T cells from PBMCs cultured with SARS-CoV-2 spike peptides, sampled after COVID-19 vaccination. Receptors were obtained from a human donor who received a COVID-19 vaccine. Some clones in this sample may be carry-over from other donors' samples. Both conserved end residues are part of each CDR3. Each record gives: V gene, D gene, clone size, J gene, CDR3 DNA, CDR3 protein. A D gene is named only where the DNA matches it firmly. For some rows the clone size is stated as once, few or many, or as a class when expanded; others skip it.

V: TRBV12-3/TRBV12-4; D: .; size: .; J: TRBJ1-2; DNA: TGTGCCAGCAGCCAGGGTTATGGCTACACCTTC; CDR3: CASSQGYGYTF
V: TRBV5-4; D: .; size: .; J: TRBJ2-5; DNA: TGTGCCAGCAGCCGAGGTGGGGGGCTCCAAGAGACCCAGTACTTC; CDR3: CASSRGGGLQETQYF
V: TRBV29-1; D: TRBD1; size: .; J: TRBJ1-6; DNA: TGCAGCCCTTATTACAGGGGCCCTTCACCCCTCCACTTT; CDR3: CSPYYRGPSPLHF
V: TRBV20-1; D: .; size: few; J: TRBJ1-4; DNA: TGCAGTGCTAGTTTTGCGGGAGCTGAAAAACTGTTTTTT; CDR3: CSASFAGAEKLFF
V: TRBV9; D: .; size: .; J: TRBJ1-3; DNA: TGTGCCAGCAGCATAGACAACTCTGGAAACACCATATATTTT; CDR3: CASSIDNSGNTIYF
V: TRBV24-1; D: TRBD1; size: .; J: TRBJ2-2; DNA: TGTGCCACCAGTGGTGCCCCGGGACAGGGTGGCACCGGGGAGCTGTTTTTT; CDR3: CATSGAPGQGGTGELFF
V: TRBV18; D: .; size: once; J: TRBJ1-1; DNA: TGTGCCAGCTCCCCGGACAAGAACACTGAAGCTTTCTTT; CDR3: CASSPDKNTEAFF
V: TRBV5-8; D: .; size: .; J: TRBJ2-1; DNA: TGTGCCAGCAGCCCAGGACTGGTCCCCTACAATGAGCAGTTCTTC; CDR3: CASSPGLVPYNEQFF
V: TRBV29-1; D: TRBD1; size: .; J: TRBJ2-3; DNA: TGCAGCGTTGGCCCCCGGGACAGAAGCACAGATACGCAGTATTTT; CDR3: CSVGPRDRSTDTQYF
V: TRBV30; D: .; size: .; J: TRBJ2-1; DNA: TGTGCCTGGAGTGTACTGGGCGGGGGCTTTGAGCAGTTCTTC; CDR3: CAWSVLGGGFEQFF
V: TRBV6-5; D: .; size: .; J: TRBJ1-1; DNA: TGTGCCAGCAGTTATTTTGTCGGAGGCACTGAAGCTTTCTTT; CDR3: CASSYFVGGTEAFF
V: TRBV7-2; D: .; size: .; J: TRBJ1-1; DNA: TGTGCCAGCAGCTTAGCCCAAGAGGGTACGACTTTCTTT; CDR3: CASSLAQEGTTFF
V: TRBV4-1; D: .; size: .; J: TRBJ1-1; DNA: TGCGCCAGCAGCCAAGATATCCGGGGTGCGACTGAAGCTTTCTTT; CDR3: CASSQDIRGATEAFF
V: TRBV18; D: .; size: .; J: TRBJ2-3; DNA: TGTGCCAGTTCCACCTCCGACAGGAAAAGCACAGATACGCAGTATTTT; CDR3: CASSTSDRKSTDTQYF
V: TRBV6-5; D: TRBD1; size: once; J: TRBJ1-5; DNA: TGTGCCAGCAGTTATACGACAGGGAATCAGCCCCAGCATTTT; CDR3: CASSYTTGNQPQHF
V: TRBV6-5; D: TRBD2; size: .; J: TRBJ2-5; DNA: TGTGCCAGCACCGGGAGGGGAGGAGAGACCCAGTACTTC; CDR3: CASTGRGGETQYF
V: TRBV5-4; D: .; size: .; J: TRBJ2-2; DNA: TGTGCCAGCAGCTCGGGGACCGCGAACACCGGGGAGCTGTTTTTT; CDR3: CASSSGTANTGELFF
V: TRBV10-1; D: .; size: few; J: TRBJ2-2; DNA: TGCGCCAGCACACCATTGGCCACCGGGGAGCTGTTTTTT; CDR3: CASTPLATGELFF
V: TRBV3-1/TRBV3-2; D: TRBD1; size: .; J: TRBJ2-2; DNA: TGTGCCAGCAGCCAAACGACAGGGCCCACCGGGGAGCTGTTTTTT; CDR3: CASSQTTGPTGELFF
V: TRBV6-5; D: .; size: .; J: TRBJ1-5; DNA: TGTGCCAGCAGAAAGTCATCGGGGGGGCGTCAGCCCCAGCATTTT; CDR3: CASRKSSGGRQPQHF
V: TRBV5-1; D: TRBD1; size: once; J: TRBJ2-1; DNA: TGCGCCAGCAGCCCCACAGGGGGTTCCTACAATGAGCAGTTCTTC; CDR3: CASSPTGGSYNEQFF
V: TRBV5-4; D: TRBD1; size: .; J: TRBJ1-2; DNA: TGTGCCAGCAGCTCGACCCTTGGGACAGGCAATGGCTACACCTTC; CDR3: CASSSTLGTGNGYTF
V: TRBV12-3/TRBV12-4; D: .; size: few; J: TRBJ1-2; DNA: TGTGCCAGCAGTGCAGGGGTCGGCTACACCTTC; CDR3: CASSAGVGYTF
V: TRBV7-8; D: .; size: once; J: TRBJ1-4; DNA: TGTGCCAGCAGCTTAGGGCTGGTAGGACGCGGTGCAACTAATGAAAAACTGTTTTTT; CDR3: CASSLGLVGRGATNEKLFF
V: TRBV30; D: .; size: few; J: TRBJ1-5; DNA: TGTGCCTGGAGTGTAGGCTCAGGGTGGAATCAGCCCCAGCATTTT; CDR3: CAWSVGSGWNQPQHF
V: TRBV19; D: TRBD2; size: .; J: TRBJ2-1; DNA: TGTGCCAGTAGTAGGACTAGCGTACCCTACAATGAGCAGTTCTTC; CDR3: CASSRTSVPYNEQFF
V: TRBV19; D: .; size: .; J: TRBJ1-3; DNA: TGTGCCAGTTCGACGGTAAGCTCTGGAAACACCATATATTTT; CDR3: CASSTVSSGNTIYF
V: TRBV5-1; D: TRBD1; size: .; J: TRBJ2-3; DNA: TGCGCCAGCAGCTTGGCGGGACAGGGGAACACAGATACGCAGTATTTT; CDR3: CASSLAGQGNTDTQYF
V: TRBV4-1; D: TRBD1; size: few; J: TRBJ1-1; DNA: TGCGCCAGCAGCCTACAGGGGGTGAACACTGAAGCTTTCTTT; CDR3: CASSLQGVNTEAFF